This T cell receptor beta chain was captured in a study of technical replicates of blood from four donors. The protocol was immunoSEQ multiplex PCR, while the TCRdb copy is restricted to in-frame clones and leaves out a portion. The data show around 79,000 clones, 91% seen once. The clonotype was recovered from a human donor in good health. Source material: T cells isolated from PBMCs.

CDR3 sequence: CASSSTGYSYEQYF. The CDR3 nucleotides are TGTGCCAGCAGTTCGACAGGCTACTCCTACGAGCAGTACTTC. The V gene is TRBV6-1, the J gene TRBJ2-7, with a weak D call TRBD1 (6 bases). This CDR3 is 14 amino acids long. CDR1 MNHNS and CDR2 SASEGT come from the germline V gene. Trimming cost V 5 bases and J 0 bases, with 11 bases left between them.